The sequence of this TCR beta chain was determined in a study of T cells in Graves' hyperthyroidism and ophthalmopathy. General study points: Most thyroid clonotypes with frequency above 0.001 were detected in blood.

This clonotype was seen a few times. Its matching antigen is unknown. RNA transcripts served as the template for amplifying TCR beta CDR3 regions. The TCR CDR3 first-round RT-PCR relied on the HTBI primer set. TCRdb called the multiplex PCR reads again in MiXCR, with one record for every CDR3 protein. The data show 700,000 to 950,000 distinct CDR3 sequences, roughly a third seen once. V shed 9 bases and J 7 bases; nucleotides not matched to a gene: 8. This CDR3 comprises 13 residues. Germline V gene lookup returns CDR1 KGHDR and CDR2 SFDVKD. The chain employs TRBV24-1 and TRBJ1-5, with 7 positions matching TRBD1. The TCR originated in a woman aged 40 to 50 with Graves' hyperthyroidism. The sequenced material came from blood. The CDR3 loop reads CATRDREDQPQHF. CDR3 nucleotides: TGTGCCACCCGAGACAGGGAGGACCAGCCCCAGCATTTT.